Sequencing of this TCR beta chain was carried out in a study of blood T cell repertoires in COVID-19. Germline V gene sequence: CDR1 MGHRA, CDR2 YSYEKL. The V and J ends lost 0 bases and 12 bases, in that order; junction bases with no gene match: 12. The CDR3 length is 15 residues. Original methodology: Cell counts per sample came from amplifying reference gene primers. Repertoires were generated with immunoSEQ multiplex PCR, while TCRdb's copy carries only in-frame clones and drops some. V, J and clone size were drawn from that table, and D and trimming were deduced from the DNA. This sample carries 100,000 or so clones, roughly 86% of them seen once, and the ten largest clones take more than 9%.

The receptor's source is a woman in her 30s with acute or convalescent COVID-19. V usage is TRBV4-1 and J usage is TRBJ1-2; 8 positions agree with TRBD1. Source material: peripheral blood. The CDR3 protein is CASSQEGTGAGAHTF. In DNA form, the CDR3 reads TGCGCCAGCAGCCAAGAGGGGACAGGCGCGGGGGCGCACACCTTC.